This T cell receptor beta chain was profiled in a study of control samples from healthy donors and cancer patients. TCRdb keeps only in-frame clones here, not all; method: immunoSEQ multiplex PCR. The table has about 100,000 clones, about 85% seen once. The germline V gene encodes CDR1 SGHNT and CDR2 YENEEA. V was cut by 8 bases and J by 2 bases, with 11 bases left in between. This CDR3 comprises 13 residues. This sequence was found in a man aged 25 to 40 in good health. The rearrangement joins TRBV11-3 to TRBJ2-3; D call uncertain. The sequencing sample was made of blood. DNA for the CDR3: TGTGCCAGCTCGAGGCGACCCACAGATACGCAGTATTTT. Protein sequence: CASSRRPTDTQYF.